The count of the clone carrying this T cell receptor (beta chain) is one. This sample was included in a study of blood T cell repertoires in COVID-19. Study-level information: Nucleic acid was either cDNA or gDNA, and it came from T cells, B-cell-depleted T cells, or PBMCs.

The age range of participants was about 18 to 90 years, with residence in about two dozen US areas. The V gene end was trimmed by 4 bases and the J gene end by 4 bases; junction bases not matched to a gene: 4. From germline, CDR1 is SGHTA and CDR2 FQGNSA. CDR3 size: 14 residues. In the study's own analysis: Nucleated cell number was recorded as an estimate derived from reference gene primer amplification. Method: immunoSEQ multiplex PCR; TCRdb's copy keeps in-frame clones and lacks some. V, J and clone size derive from that table, while D and trimming were established from the DNA sequence. The sample has 150,000 to 200,000 clones; roughly 90% are singletons.

The sequence was collected from a woman aged 50 to 60 who had recovered from COVID-19. This chain uses TRBV7-2 with TRBJ1-3; 7 nucleotides agree with TRBD1. Specimen: PBMCs or T cells enriched from blood (not recorded which). CDR3: CASSSTGIGNTIYF. Here the CDR3 DNA reads TGTGCCAGCAGCTCGACAGGGATCGGAAACACCATATATTTT.